This TCR beta chain was sequenced in a study of technical replicates of blood from a handful of donors. This clone has only one observation. Trimming at V came to 4 bases and at J to 3 bases, leaving 21 bases not matched to a gene. The CDR3 spans 20 residues. The germline V gene encodes CDR1 SGHNT and CDR2 YYREEE (reference sequence). The protocol was immunoSEQ multiplex PCR, while the TCRdb copy is restricted to in-frame clones and leaves out a portion. The sample includes approximately 70,000 clones, around 97% of them seen just once. This receptor was taken from a human donor in good health. V usage is TRBV5-4 and J usage is TRBJ2-7, with TRBD2 identical over 11 bases. Material: T cells isolated from PBMCs. CDR3 amino acids: CASSPGERASGGSPLYEQYF. DNA of the CDR3: TGTGCCAGCAGCCCCGGTGAGAGGGCTAGCGGGGGGAGTCCCCTCTACGAGCAGTACTTC.